This T cell receptor (beta chain) was observed in a study of CD8+ T cells in alopecia areata. Points from the study as a whole: Numerous clones, expanded in lesions, remained in scalp and blood during tofacitinib.

On this clone itself: The target antigen is unknown.

The treatment is: oral pan-JAK inhibitor, 5-10 mg twice daily. The authors sorted CD4+ and CD8+ T cells from PBMCs. Reverse transcription of extracted RNA yielded cDNA, which provided the sequencing template. The protocol was immunoSEQ multiplex PCR, while the TCRdb copy is restricted to in-frame clones and leaves out a portion. This sample carries under 200,000 clones, around 71% of them seen once, and the ten largest clones take about 0.94%. Germline CDR1 reads SEHNR; CDR2 reads FQNEAQ (reference sequence). CDR3 length equals 12 residues. Trimming removed 2 bases from V and 14 bases from J, with 10 bases in between.

The origin of this receptor is a human donor with alopecia areata. The specimen comprised CD4+ T cells sorted from blood, sampled at week 4, from a patient treated with tofacitinib. The V and J genes are TRBV7-9 and TRBJ1-6; D is perhaps TRBD1 (5 bases). In nucleotides, the CDR3 is TGTGCCAGCAGCTTAACGGGGGGAGCCCTCCACTTT. This translates into CASSLTGGALHF.